This T cell receptor beta chain was identified during a study of blood T cell repertoires in COVID-19 (dated by TCRdb to about 2020). Context from the whole study: Samples from collaborators originated in the United States, Italy and Spain and spanned both the acute and convalescent phases of COVID-19. The repertoires were made available in a free public database intended to serve as a resource for research on the immune response to SARS-CoV-2. The samples were drawn from two sources: the first 160 participants of the ongoing ImmuneRACE study, and approximately 1,300 subjects contributed by 6 global collaborators. Where HLA class I and class II types were available, the types were taken from metadata supplied by the sample provider, not from assay-based typing. Deeply sampled blood TCRbeta repertoires from subjects exposed to, actively infected with, or recovered from COVID-19 were included in the dataset. The material from the prospective study consisted of cDNA or gDNA derived from T cells, B-cell-depleted T cells, or PBMCs. Nearly every sample came with metadata listing a de-identified subject ID, COVID-19 status, age in years and sex.

About this clone itself: Its antigen is unknown. No much larger clonotype is one base removed from it; base qualities were not supplied.

In the prospective study, participants were roughly 18 to 90 years old, resided in about two dozen geographic areas of the United States, and were enrolled through a virtual design. In the prospective study, cohorts were assigned on the basis of participant-reported clinical history obtained from a screening survey and a study questionnaire. For ImmuneRACE Cohort 3, a participant was defined as recovered based on two consecutive negative NP/OP PCR tests, clearance by a healthcare professional, or resolution of symptoms. Mobile phlebotomists in the prospective study collected whole blood, serum and a nasopharyngeal or oropharyngeal swab from every participant. Prospective study participants could optionally give additional blood draws and questionnaires over an approximately 2-month period. Before DNA extraction, prospective study blood samples were shipped either frozen or at room temperature.

What the work shows at the level of the full study, not this receptor alone: How much clinical and demographic metadata was included differed by source and by participant, and the metadata was provided uncurated.

Trimming takes 5 bases off V and 9 bases off J; junction bases not matched to a gene: 4. For CDR1 and CDR2, the germline V gene lists SGHNT and YENEEA. From cysteine to phenylalanine, the CDR3 is 12 amino acids long. This entry keeps only the CDR3 DNA: 36 bases, framed from base 1. TCRbeta CDR3 regions were amplified from genomic DNA using the immunoSEQ Assay, a bias-controlled multiplex PCR. The published analysis was carried out like this. The number of nucleated cells in each sample was estimated by amplification of reference gene primers within the assay. Sequence reads were collapsed and filtered to measure the absolute abundance of every unique TCRbeta CDR3 rearrangement. For each sample, productive Simpson clonality was calculated as the square root of Simpson's diversity index over productive rearrangements. The immuneACCESS repertoire file appears here via TCRdb, limited to in-frame rearrangements. These files lack a portion of the clones; in checked studies, under half of the deficit traces to unresolved V genes, and the cause of the others is not known. The V and J calls and clone size are taken from that table; D and trimming were inferred from the DNA. Here the sample has some 510,000 clones; approximately 88% occur a single time. The ten largest make up about 2% of the sample.

This TCR came from a woman in her 40s who had recovered from COVID-19. The rearrangement joined TRBV11-3 to TRBJ2-1, with 7 middle bases fitting TRBD2. The sequencing sample was made of PBMCs or T cells enriched from blood (not recorded which). CDR3 reads: CASSLSGTEQFF. The DNA reads as follows: TGTGCCAGCAGCCTCAGCGGGACTGAGCAGTTCTTC.